This TCR beta chain was recorded in a study of regulatory T cells in long-lasting Graves disease (dated by TCRdb to the early 2020s). Regarding the research as a whole: Newly diagnosed Graves' disease patients had taken antithyroid drugs for less than 3 months. This study used TCR sequencing and RNA sequencing of peripheral blood to compare persistent Graves' disease patients against newly diagnosed Graves' disease patients. The study took place in China and was registered as a clinical trial. TCR sequencing covered roughly 13 persistent and 20 or so newly diagnosed Graves' disease patients, around 35 samples in total. Broad study findings and their caveats: As a limitation, the authors acknowledged that the small sample size may reduce accuracy. Sequencing and analysis were limited to the TCR beta chain. TRBV28, TRBJ1-2 and TRBJ2-5 were preferentially used in persistent disease, while TRBV20-1 and TRBJ2-1 were favored in newly diagnosed disease. More public clonotypes were shared among persistent patients (roughly 2,900) than among newly diagnosed patients (more than 950). Compared with newly diagnosed patients, persistent Graves' disease patients had lower TCR Shannon entropy and fewer highly expanded clones, which suggests clonal expansion. Peripheral blood alone was examined, since thyroid tissue, which constituted the primary lesion, could not be accessed.

The sample's time point label, in plain terms: newly diagnosed GD, antithyroid drugs for less than 3 months. For both TCR sequencing and RNA sequencing, RNA was extracted from PBMCs in TRIzol. Graves' disease was diagnosed according to American Thyroid Association guidelines. Patients for the study were recruited at an endocrinology department in Xi'an, China. From each patient, 7.5 to 9.5 milliliters of peripheral blood was collected into an EDTA anticoagulant tube. Ficoll Paque Plus density gradient separation was used to isolate PBMCs, and no further T cell sorting was performed. RNA quality was checked with an Agilent 2100 Bioanalyzer and agarose gel, and concentration with a NanoDrop 2000. This clonotype occurred many times. Its antigen target is currently unknown. No qualities accompany the bases; no much larger clone lies one base away. Libraries were constructed by multiplex PCR. Sequencing used an Illumina HiSeq 4000. TCR beta libraries were built with iRepertoire HTBI primers and Arm-PCR amplification of CDR3 regions. Before sequencing, the PCR products went through gel purification. On the authors' methods: Across samples, about 64 TRBV and approximately 15 TRBJ segments were identified and used for gene usage analysis of CDR3 amino acid clonotypes. COPE and FqMerger were used to merge filtered high-quality paired reads into contigs. Contigs were aligned with BLAST to IMGT TRBV, TRBD and TRBJ reference genes, and CDR3 was defined per IMGT. Highly expanded clones were defined as clonotypes with a frequency above 0.1%. Repertoire diversity was measured by Shannon entropy, and V-J evenness by the Gini coefficient. Clonotypes shared by more than one individual were considered public. TCRdb redid the processing of the public reads, applying fastp at Q25 and MiXCR, and retained in-frame beta chains. Rows with one shared CDR3 protein collapse into an entry with the most common genes and DNA. These V and J calls originate from TCRdb's pipeline instead of the authors' own analysis. The sample table holds more than 450,000 distinct CDR3 sequences, of which about 17% were seen once. The ten biggest clones cover roughly an eighth of the sample.

The CDR1 and CDR2 encoded by the germline V gene are SGHAT and FQNNGV. Inclusive of the bounding cysteine and phenylalanine, the CDR3 is 14 residues long. Only CDR3 DNA remains: 42 bases, in frame from the first base. V and J lose 4 bases and 5 bases, and a span of 14 bases separates them. These same records also appear under a second study, on T cells in Graves' hyperthyroidism and ophthalmopathy. As the second study states: Stable Graves' hyperthyroidism was defined as no progression to ophthalmopathy during 18 months of follow-up. The hyperthyroidism patients were between 18 and 65 years old and newly diagnosed, with a disease duration of less than 2 months. Patients with uncontrolled infections, other autoimmune diseases, pregnancy or lactation were excluded. Diagnoses relied on clinical symptoms, serum thyroxine and TRAb, thyroid ultrasound and orbital computed tomography. A first-round RT-PCR of the TCR CDR3 used the HTBI primer set with the Qiagen OneStep RT-PCR kit. Blood samples also contained most of the expanded thyroid clonotypes (frequency above 0.001), which suggests that blood repertoires may reflect thyroid immune responses. In cross-validation, a model built on a 13 V-J signature told ophthalmopathy apart from stable hyperthyroidism with under 90% sensitivity and around 83% specificity, and in testing the same model reached 80%/75%. In validation, the model predicted progression to ophthalmopathy with 60% to 71% sensitivity and roughly 72% specificity, a median of roughly seven months before onset. To identify distinguishing TCR V-J signatures, a discovery cohort of 100 patients was used, comprising 40 to 45 with Graves' ophthalmopathy and 55 to 65 with stable Graves' hyperthyroidism. Prospective prediction of ophthalmopathy was tested in an independent validation cohort consisting of about 20 hyperthyroidism patients and 17 patients who later progressed to ophthalmopathy. The roughly 91 discovery patients were randomly split 7:3 into training and test sets. In addition, the study compared T-cell repertoires in thyroid tissue and in blood from six Graves' hyperthyroidism patients. Once sampling was done, hyperthyroidism patients were given methimazole at a starting dose of 30 mg daily, whereas ophthalmopathy patients were given high-dose intravenous methylprednisolone. The libraries were constructed in a second round of multiplex PCR and then size-selected and purified. Paired-end sequencing of the libraries was performed with 100 bp reads on an Illumina HiSeq2000. SOAPnuke was used to process the raw data, with reads discarded if the reads contained adapters or uncalled bases, had a mean Phred below 15, or lacked an exact constant-primer or identifier match. High-quality paired reads were merged with COPE v1.2.5, and unique nucleotide sequences were defined as clonotypes. Clonotypes were aligned to IMGT TRBV, TRBD and TRBJ reference segments using MiTCR v1.1. The analysis included only V-J combinations with a frequency above 0.0001, which together covered around 99% of the repertoires. The TCS score was defined as F50 (clonal expansion) divided by E x V (chaos), with BLOSUM62-based TCRdist calculated between CDR3 peptides within each V-J. Welch's t-statistics and random forest reduced roughly 530 V-J features to some 14, which were used in a naive Bayes classifier (R e1071). Sample size was not statistically predetermined, and investigators were not blinded to group allocation. TCR Vbeta CDR3 sequencing of 120 to 150 peripheral blood samples (43 ophthalmopathy, roughly 74 hyperthyroidism and about 17 progressor patients) is reported in the paper.

Recombination connected TRBV11-2 to TRBJ1-1, with a tentative D gene TRBD1 over 6 matching bases. The material was peripheral blood mononuclear cells (PBMCs), obtained at new diagnosis, from a patient treated with antithyroid drugs. This receptor was obtained from a man between 40 and 49 years old with Graves disease. Donor details come from another sample of the same person, matched by shared clones. The CDR3 region has the sequence CASSSMGGATEAFF. In nucleotides, the sequence is TGTGCCAGCAGCTCCATGGGGGGCGCGACTGAAGCTTTCTTT.